The entry below gives a single T cell receptor beta chain sequence along with its context. The J segment lost 1 base and the V segment lost 6 bases, leaving 3 bases of the junction unmatched. The germline CDR1 and CDR2 sequences are SQVTM and ANQGSEA. This CDR3 contains 13 residues. This specimen comes from a study of blood T cell repertoires in COVID-19. Data came from immunoSEQ multiplex PCR; TCRdb stores just in-frame clones and leaves some out. Of under 300,000 clones listed, about four fifths are singletons. The source material was peripheral blood. The sequence came from a woman between 50 and 59 years old who had recovered from COVID-19. V and J are TRBV29-1 and TRBJ2-5; TRBD1 agrees at 9 bases. CDR3 in DNA: TGCAGCGTCCGGGACAGGGTCCAAGAGACCCAGTACTTC. Encoded protein: CSVRDRVQETQYF.